In its sample, the clone carrying this T cell receptor beta chain was seen many times. Its target is not known. This sample stems from a study of T cell repertoires in cytomegalovirus infection. Study details: Through public TCR beta signatures, both CMV infection and matching HLA type were indicated. Overall study findings and caveats: Accumulated public TCR beta family frequency recognized individuals carrying CMV together with the relevant HLA. It was HLA-C-restricted CMV-specific TCR beta clonotypes that dominated the response ex vivo.

V lost 5 bases, J lost 9 bases, and 8 bases lay in between. Germline loops: CDR1 MDHEN, CDR2 SYDVKM. This CDR3 has 11 amino acids. MiXCR was run by TCRdb on the reads, yielding one entry per CDR3 protein. The sample lists about 310,000 distinct CDR3 sequences, around 9.1% occurring once. Source material: PBMCs. This chain links TRBV28 with TRBJ2-1; D is unclear. The clonotype was recovered from a human donor in good health (CMV status not recorded). Some clones in this sample may be carry-over from other donors' samples. The CDR3 DNA sequence: TGTGCCAGCAGTCCCCAGAGTGAGCAGTTCTTC. Translating it yields CASSPQSEQFF.